These T cell receptor beta chains were read from a single sample in a study of beta chain features in type 1 diabetes. Libraries were prepared by immunoSEQ multiplex PCR; TCRdb keeps only in-frame clonotypes and omits some of them. The table has hundreds of thousands of clones, 11% to 15% seen once. Sequencing was carried out using naive CD4+ T cells from blood. The receptors originated from a man aged 18 to 30 with type 1 diabetes. Both conserved end residues are part of each CDR3. D genes are given only for firm matches. Rows give clone size only sometimes, using once, few, many, or a class for an expanded clone.

V gene	J gene	D gene	clone size	CDR3 protein	CDR3 DNA
TRBV5-6	TRBJ2-1	-	few	CASSSLQAQRRNEQFF	TGTGCCAGCAGCTCTTTACAGGCCCAGCGGAGAAATGAGCAGTTCTTC
TRBV29-1	TRBJ1-1	-	few	CSVVKRGEGTEAFF	TGCAGCGTTGTAAAAAGGGGTGAAGGGACTGAAGCTTTCTTT
TRBV7-9	TRBJ1-1	-	-	CASSSQGRSEAFF	TGTGCCAGCAGCTCCCAGGGGAGATCTGAAGCTTTCTTT
TRBV19	TRBJ2-1	-	-	CASSIGQHNEQFF	TGTGCCAGTAGTATTGGTCAACACAATGAGCAGTTCTTC
TRBV30	TRBJ1-1	-	few	CAWGRANTEAFF	TGTGCCTGGGGCAGGGCGAACACTGAAGCTTTCTTT
TRBV29-1	TRBJ2-7	-	few	CSVEESGSPNSYEQYF	TGCAGCGTTGAAGAATCCGGGTCTCCCAACTCCTACGAGCAGTACTTC
TRBV6-5	TRBJ1-1	TRBD1	few	CASSYNPGGTEAFF	TGTGCCAGCAGTTATAACCCAGGGGGTACTGAAGCTTTCTTT
TRBV19	TRBJ1-2	TRBD1	-	CASTPTGTGVYGYTF	TGTGCCAGTACCCCAACCGGGACAGGCGTATATGGCTACACCTTC
TRBV5-8	TRBJ2-3	-	few	CASSLSGSRDTQYF	TGTGCCAGCAGCTTGTCCGGTTCTCGGGATACGCAGTATTTT
TRBV6-6	TRBJ1-1	-	few	CASSYGGDRTEAFF	TGTGCCAGCAGTTACGGAGGGGACCGCACTGAAGCTTTCTTT
TRBV30	TRBJ2-3	-	few	CAWSPGSYTDTQYF	TGTGCCTGGAGTCCAGGGTCCTACACAGATACGCAGTATTTT
TRBV28	TRBJ1-3	-	few	CASSPPPSGNTIYF	TGTGCCAGCAGTCCCCCACCTTCTGGAAACACCATATATTTT
TRBV10-3	TRBJ2-5	TRBD2	few	CAISASGRETQYF	TGTGCCATCTCGGCTAGCGGTAGAGAGACCCAGTACTTC
TRBV28	TRBJ1-2	-	-	CASSLIDGYTF	TGTGCCAGCAGTCTTATTGACGGCTACACCTTC
TRBV7-6	TRBJ2-7	-	-	CASSFGPSYEQYF	TGTGCCAGCAGCTTCGGACCCTCCTACGAGCAGTACTTC
TRBV27	TRBJ1-2	-	few	CASSFRVGYGYTF	TGTGCCAGCAGTTTCAGGGTGGGCTATGGCTACACCTTC
TRBV7-2	TRBJ2-3	-	few	CASSLGLPDTQYF	TGTGCCAGCAGCTTAGGGCTGCCGGATACGCAGTATTTT
TRBV14	TRBJ2-1	TRBD2	-	CASSLGLAGEEFF	TGTGCCAGCAGCCTGGGACTAGCGGGAGAGGAGTTCTTC
TRBV4-3	TRBJ1-1	-	-	CASSQDAARGTEAFF	TGCGCCAGCAGCCAAGACGCAGCCCGCGGTACTGAAGCTTTCTTT
TRBV13	TRBJ2-1	TRBD2	few	CASSSRTSGRYNEQFF	TGTGCCAGCAGCTCCCGAACTAGCGGGCGCTACAATGAGCAGTTCTTC
TRBV21-1	TRBJ1-2	-	-	CASSSGDSGVYGYTF	TGTGCCAGCAGCTCCGGGGACTCGGGGGTTTATGGCTACACCTTC
TRBV30	TRBJ2-1	-	few	CAWTSGTSYNEQFF	TGTGCCTGGACCAGCGGAACCTCCTACAATGAGCAGTTCTTC
TRBV6-5	TRBJ2-5	-	-	CASSYSRNQETQYF	TGTGCCAGCAGTTACTCTCGTAACCAAGAGACCCAGTACTTC
TRBV5-1	TRBJ1-1	-	-	CASSLVGKGTEAFF	TGCGCCAGCAGCTTGGTCGGGAAGGGCACTGAAGCTTTCTTT
TRBV5-1	TRBJ2-7	TRBD1	-	CASSWDRGNYEQYF	TGCGCCAGCAGCTGGGACAGGGGCAATTACGAGCAGTACTTC
TRBV28	TRBJ1-1	-	few	CASSLSTEAFF	TGTGCCAGCAGTTTAAGCACTGAAGCTTTCTTT
TRBV29-1	TRBJ2-3	-	-	CSVEEVAPKQYF	TGCAGCGTTGAGGAGGTCGCCCCAAAGCAGTATTTT
TRBV5-1	TRBJ2-3	-	few	CASSTGGTDTQYF	TGCGCCAGCAGCACGGGGGGCACAGATACGCAGTATTTT
TRBV5-6	TRBJ2-1	-	-	CASSSRYTLSYNEQFF	TGTGCCAGCAGCTCTAGGTACACCCTCTCCTACAATGAGCAGTTCTTC
TRBV5-1	TRBJ2-1	TRBD2	-	CASSPLSGTSANEQFF	TGCGCCAGCAGCCCCCTCTCCGGGACTAGCGCCAATGAGCAGTTCTTC
TRBV7-9	TRBJ2-3	-	few	CASSLVRGARLIIRDTQYF	TGTGCCAGCAGCTTAGTCCGTGGAGCCAGGTTGATTATTCGAGATACGCAGTATTTT
TRBV27	TRBJ2-3	-	few	CASSLWGARDTQYF	TGTGCCAGCAGTTTATGGGGGGCCAGAGATACGCAGTATTTT